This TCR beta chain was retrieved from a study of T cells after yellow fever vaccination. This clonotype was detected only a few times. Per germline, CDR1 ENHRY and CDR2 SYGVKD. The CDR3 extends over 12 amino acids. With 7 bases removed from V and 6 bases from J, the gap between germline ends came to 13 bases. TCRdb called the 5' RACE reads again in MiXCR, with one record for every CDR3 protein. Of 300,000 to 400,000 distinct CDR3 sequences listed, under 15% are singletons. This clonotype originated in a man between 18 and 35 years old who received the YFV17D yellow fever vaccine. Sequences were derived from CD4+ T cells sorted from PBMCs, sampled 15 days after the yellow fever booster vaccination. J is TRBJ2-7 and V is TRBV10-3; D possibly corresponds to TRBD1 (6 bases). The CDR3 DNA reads TGTGCCATCATCAACAGGGTTGGCGAGCAGTACTTC. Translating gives CAIINRVGEQYF.